Following are 16 T cell receptor beta chains from one sample sequenced in a study of T cell responses to AZD1222 COVID-19 vaccine (dated by TCRdb to the early 2020s). The method behind the library was the immunoSEQ multiplex PCR assay. TCRdb limited this immuneACCESS table to in-frame rearrangements with V and J called. A share of clones is missing; checked studies link under half to unresolved V genes, and the rest is unexplained. This sample comprises about 140,000 clones, almost 95% of them detected only once. The top ten clonotypes cover approximately 3.8% of the sample. Explained via the paper, the time point label denotes: about 28 days (+/-7) after the second vaccine dose. Sequencing used peripheral blood, obtained 28 days after the second AZD1222 dose. These receptors originate from an adult who received the AZD1222 COVID-19 vaccine.

This chain connects TRBV12-3 or TRBV12-4 to TRBJ2-5, with no clear D. This CDR3 comprises 12 residues. Between the trimmed V and J ends, which lost 5 bases and 8 bases, there was a span of 12 bases. CDR3 loop: CASSGDTSTQYF. CDR3 DNA: TGTGCCAGCAGTGGAGATACTTCCACCCAGTACTTC.

The chain couples TRBV19 to TRBJ1-4; no reliable D call. There are 14 residues in the CDR3. V was shortened by 5 bases and J by 10 bases, with 17 bases between the two germline ends. Germline assignment: CDR1 LNHDA and CDR2 SQIVND (reference sequence). CDR3 sequence: CASSPSTPPGKLFF. CDR3 sequence (DNA): TGTGCCAGTAGTCCGTCCACCCCACCAGGAAAACTGTTTTTT.

In DNA, the CDR3 is TGTGCCAGCAGCGTTCCGGGTCATAGCACAGATACGCAGTATTTT. Encoded protein: CASSVPGHSTDTQYF. The chain combines TRBV28 with TRBJ2-3, with no clear D. V dropped 6 bases and J dropped 0 bases, with 13 bases sitting between them. The CDR3 has 15 residues. The germline V gene encodes CDR1 MDHEN and CDR2 SYDVKM.

The rearrangement joins TRBV10-3 to TRBJ2-7; no definite D call. This CDR3 has 11 amino acids. Germline V gives CDR1 ENHRY, CDR2 SYGVKD. Deletions cut 1 base from V and 9 bases from J, with 7 bases between. The CDR3 coding sequence is TGTGCCATCAGTGAGTGGCGGTTGCAGTACTTC. Its translation is CAISEWRLQYF.

The chain joins TRBV28 to TRBJ1-5; 7 bases match TRBD1. The CDR3 spans 16 residues. The V gene's germline CDR1 is MDHEN and CDR2 SYDVKM. The J segment lost 0 bases and the V segment lost 7 bases, leaving 9 bases of the junction unmatched. The CDR3 spells CASTKGRGRSNQPQHF. CDR3 nucleotides: TGTGCCAGCACCAAAGGGAGGGGGCGTAGCAATCAGCCCCAGCATTTT. Based on the CDR3 plus reference TRBV28 and TRBJ1-5, the full variable domain is DVKVTQSSRYLVKRTGEKVFLECVQDMDHENMFWYRQDPGLGLRLIYFSYDVKMKEKGDIPEGYSVSREKKERFSLILESASTNQTSMYLCASTKGRGRSNQPQHFGDGTRLSIL.

V usage is TRBV4-2 and J usage is TRBJ2-1, with D unresolved. Trimming removed 4 bases from V and 9 bases from J, with 16 bases in between. Germline CDR1 and CDR2: LGHNA and YNFKEQ. The CDR3 length is 14 residues. CDR3 protein: CASSRQIANTEQFF. The CDR3, as DNA: TGTGCCAGCAGCCGGCAGATCGCTAATACTGAGCAGTTCTTC.

This rearrangement joins TRBV6-5 to TRBJ2-7; D ambiguous. CDR1 and CDR2 (germline): MNHEY, SVGAGI. Deletions cut 2 bases from V and 2 bases from J, with 10 bases between. CDR3 length equals 14 residues. CDR3 region: CASSYLPVTYEQYF. DNA for the CDR3: TGTGCCAGCAGTTACCTTCCAGTTACCTACGAGCAGTACTTC.

This sequence joins TRBV27 and TRBJ1-1, with a weak D call TRBD1 (5 bases). Between the trimmed V and J ends, which lost 6 bases and 1 base, there was a span of 15 bases. Germline-derived CDR1 and CDR2 are MNHEY and SMNVEV (reference sequence). CDR3 size: 15 residues. In DNA, the CDR3 is TGTGCCAGCAGCACCTCCCCCGGGGCGAACACTGAAGCTTTCTTT. It yields the protein CASSTSPGANTEAFF.

V and J are TRBV29-1 and TRBJ1-4, with unresolved D. From germline, CDR1 is SQVTM and CDR2 ANQGSEA. Trimming took off 6 bases at V and 0 bases at J, with 11 bases between the two ends. CDR3 length: 14 residues. In DNA form, the CDR3 reads TGCAGCGTCGGTGACGGTCCAACTAATGAAAAACTGTTTTTT. Amino acids: CSVGDGPTNEKLFF. The variable domain in full, with the rest retrieved from reference TRBV29-1 and TRBJ1-4, is SAVISQKPSRDICQRGTSLTIQCQVDSQVTMMFWYRQQPGQSLTLIATANQGSEATYESGFVIDKFPISRPNLTFSTLTVSNMSPEDSSIYLCSVGDGPTNEKLFFGSGTQLSVL.

The gene calls are TRBV28 and TRBJ1-4; 7 bases fit TRBD1. V dropped 7 bases and J dropped 11; count of bases not matched to a gene: 10. The CDR3 totals 13 residues. Germline V lookup: CDR1 MDHEN, CDR2 SYDVKM. The CDR3 bases are TGTGCCAGCACCGTTGAGAGGGGGCGCAAACTGTTTTTT. This translates into CASTVERGRKLFF. Full variable domain (remainder filled in from reference TRBV28 and TRBJ1-4): DVKVTQSSRYLVKRTGEKVFLECVQDMDHENMFWYRQDPGLGLRLIYFSYDVKMKEKGDIPEGYSVSREKKERFSLILESASTNQTSMYLCASTVERGRKLFFGSGTQLSVL.

The CDR3 nucleotides are TGTGCCAGCATGCCCGGGACCCGGAATGGCTACACCTTC. Protein: CASMPGTRNGYTF. The genes are TRBV2 and TRBJ1-2; weak D call: TRBD1 (5 bases). Trimming took off 7 bases at V and 6 bases at J, with 15 bases between the two ends. CDR1 and CDR2 from the germline V gene are SNHLY and FYNNEI. This CDR3 has 13 residues.

Here the CDR3 DNA reads TGTGCCAGCAGTCTTGGACAGGGGGATTCACCCCTCCACTTT. The encoded protein is CASSLGQGDSPLHF. This chain joins TRBV25-1 and TRBJ1-6; 10 bases fit TRBD1. With V trimmed by 5 bases and J by 8 bases, 3 bases remained unmatched. This CDR3 contains 14 residues. The V gene's germline CDR1 is MGHDK and CDR2 SYGVNS. Variable domain in full (rest from reference TRBV25-1 and TRBJ1-6): EADIYQTPRYLVIGTGKKITLECSQTMGHDKMYWYQQDPGMELHLIHYSYGVNSTEKGDLSSESTVSRIRTEHFPLTLESARPSHTSQYLCASSLGQGDSPLHFGNGTRLTVT.

The chain uses TRBV7-9 and TRBJ2-7; tentative D call: TRBD1 (6 bases). Trimming pared 1 base from V and 1 base from J, leaving 14 bases between. Germline V lookup: CDR1 SEHNR, CDR2 FQNEAQ (reference sequence). This CDR3 is 16 amino acids long. The CDR3 nucleotides read TGTGCCAGCAGCTTAGACATCGGGCAGGGGTCCTACGAGCAGTACTTC. Translated, it gives CASSLDIGQGSYEQYF.

The rearrangement joins TRBV5-4 to TRBJ2-3, with TRBD2 matching 9 bases. J was trimmed by 2 bases and V by 1 base; bases with no gene match: 5. The CDR3 loop spans 16 amino acids. Germline-derived CDR1 and CDR2 are SGHNT and YYREEE (reference sequence). The CDR3 sequence: CASSLSTSGNTDTQYF. DNA of the CDR3: TGTGCCAGCAGCTTGTCGACTAGCGGAAACACAGATACGCAGTATTTT.

The chain uses TRBV2 and TRBJ2-7; 10 bases fit TRBD2. After removal of 7 bases from V and 3 bases from J, the junction contained 3 bases not matched to a gene. Germline assignment: CDR1 SNHLY and CDR2 FYNNEI. This CDR3 contains 13 residues. The CDR3 sequence is CASKRLAGYEQYF. CDR3 coding DNA: TGTGCCAGCAAACGACTAGCGGGCTACGAGCAGTACTTC.

The chain carries TRBV15 and TRBJ2-7; possibly TRBD1 for D (5 bases). CDR3 size: 14 residues. Between the trimmed V and J ends, which lost 3 bases and 0 bases, there was a span of 9 bases. CDR1 and CDR2 (germline): LNHNV, YYDKDF (reference sequence). CDR3 bases: TGTGCCACCAGCAGGGGGCAGGACTCCTACGAGCAGTACTTC. It yields the protein CATSRGQDSYEQYF. The full variable domain, rest sourced from reference TRBV15 and TRBJ2-7, is DAMVIQNPRYQVTQFGKPVTLSCSQTLNHNVMYWYQQKSSQAPKLLFHYYDKDFNNEADTPDNFQSRRPNTSFCFLDIRSPGLGDTAMYLCATSRGQDSYEQYFGPGTRLTVT.